Following are 30 T cell receptor beta chains from one sample sequenced in a study of blood T cell repertoires in COVID-19. The table came from immunoSEQ multiplex PCR; TCRdb's copy has only in-frame clones and leaves some out. The data show around 190,000 clones, with around 86% seen just once and 8% to 10% held by the top ten. Sequenced sample: peripheral blood. These receptors all come from a man aged 45 to 65 with active or convalescent COVID-19.

The chain carries TRBV5-4 and TRBJ2-3; 10 positions match TRBD2. CDR3 size: 16 residues. CDR1 is SGHNT and CDR2 is YYREEE in the germline V gene (reference sequence). The junction had 7 bases not matched to a gene; V was cut back by 2 bases and J by 4 bases. CDR3 nucleotide sequence: TGTGCCAGCAGCTTAGCGGGAGGGTTGGGTGCAGATACGCAGTATTTT. It encodes CASSLAGGLGADTQYF.

The chain uses TRBV15 and TRBJ1-6, with 12 positions matching TRBD1. The CDR3 covers 19 residues. CDR1 and CDR2 (germline): LNHNV, YYDKDF (reference sequence). Trimming cost V 1 base and J 0 bases; bases outside gene matches: 4. The CDR3 DNA sequence: TGTGCCACCAGCAGAGGCGGGACAGGGGGCGCCTCCTATAATTCACCCCTCCACTTT. This codes for CATSRGGTGGASYNSPLHF.

CDR3 sequence (DNA): TGTGCCAGCAGCGTAGATTCCCAGAATCAGCCCCAGCATTTT. Protein product: CASSVDSQNQPQHF. This rearrangement joins TRBV9 to TRBJ1-5, with D hard to call. V was shortened by 0 bases and J by 4 bases, with 8 bases between the two germline ends. Germline CDR1 reads SGDLS; CDR2 reads YYNGEE. The CDR3 totals 14 residues.

This clone was seen only a few times. This chain joins TRBV6-5 and TRBJ1-3; D is undetermined. Trimming took off 4 bases at V and 0 bases at J, with 13 bases between the two ends. Germline CDR1 MNHEY, CDR2 SVGAGI. The CDR3 is 16 residues long. CDR3 nucleotides: TGTGCCAGCAGTTCTACGGTGGTTTACTCTGGAAACACCATATATTTT. This codes for CASSSTVVYSGNTIYF.

V usage is TRBV19 and J usage is TRBJ2-2; possible D gene TRBD1, 6 bases. This CDR3 comprises 13 residues. The V gene's germline CDR1 is LNHDA and CDR2 SQIVND (reference sequence). V lost 6 bases and J lost 7, with 12 bases in between. CDR3 in DNA: TGTGCCAGTAGCACCACAGGGATCGGGGAGCTGTTTTTT. It yields the protein CASSTTGIGELFF.

This clone was observed a single time. CDR3 sequence: CASSFDPGSPLHF. DNA for the CDR3: TGTGCCAGCAGCTTCGACCCGGGTTCACCCCTCCACTTT. The rearrangement joins TRBV7-2 to TRBJ1-6; no clear D gene. Trimming removed 3 bases from V and 9 bases from J, with 9 bases in between. This CDR3 spans 13 amino acids. CDR1 is SGHTA, CDR2 FQGNSA, per germline.

The table lists this clone with a count of one. The chain recombines TRBV11-2 with TRBJ2-7; D unresolved. The CDR3 length is 13 residues. Germline V gene sequence: CDR1 SGHAT, CDR2 FQNNGV. V was cut by 1 base and J by 3 bases, with 7 bases left in between. This CDR3 is CASSLGGVYEQYF. The DNA of the CDR3 is TGTGCCAGCAGCTTAGGCGGTGTCTACGAGCAGTACTTC. The full variable domain, rest sourced from reference TRBV11-2 and TRBJ2-7, is EAGVAQSPRYKIIEKRQSVAFWCNPISGHATLYWYQQILGQGPKLLIQFQNNGVVDDSQLPKDRFSAERLKGVDSTLKIQPAKLEDSAVYLCASSLGGVYEQYFGPGTRLTVT.

The genes are TRBV6-5 and TRBJ2-7; D gene ambiguous. V lost 2 bases and J lost 0, with 8 bases in between. Germline V gene sequence: CDR1 MNHEY, CDR2 SVGAGI. The CDR3 spans 14 residues. This CDR3 is CASSYRLGSYEQYF. CDR3 bases: TGTGCCAGCAGTTACCGGCTAGGCTCCTACGAGCAGTACTTC.

The rearrangement uses TRBV6-4 and TRBJ2-5; TRBD2 matches at 11 bases. Germline values: CDR1 MRHNA, CDR2 SNTAGT. CDR3 size: 18 residues. V gave up 3 bases and J gave up 5 bases; unmatched junction bases: 14. This chain's CDR3 is CASSEDLSSGGAGETQYF. CDR3 in DNA: TGTGCCAGCAGTGAAGATTTGAGTAGCGGGGGGGCCGGGGAGACCCAGTACTTC.

The chain couples TRBV11-3 to TRBJ2-3; D remains ambiguous. The germline V gene encodes CDR1 SGHNT and CDR2 YENEEA. CDR3 length: 15 amino acids. The V gene lost 1 base and the J gene lost 2 bases, with 10 bases spanning the gap. This CDR3 reads CASSLARGYTDTQYF. The CDR3 bases are TGTGCCAGCAGCTTAGCCCGCGGTTACACAGATACGCAGTATTTT.

The rearrangement links TRBV4-1 to TRBJ2-5, with D possibly TRBD2 on 6 matching bases. Germline-derived CDR1 and CDR2 are MGHRA and YSYEKL. Trimming took off 3 bases at V and 4 bases at J, with 12 bases between the two ends. The CDR3 spans 14 residues. CDR3 DNA: TGCGCCAGCAGCCACGGGACTCGAGGAGAGACCCAGTACTTC. It is translated as CASSHGTRGETQYF.

The J gene is TRBJ1-1, the V gene TRBV19; the D gene is possibly TRBD1 (6 bases). V was cut by 5 bases and J by 1 base, with 14 bases left in between. The CDR3 is 15 residues long. Germline CDR1 LNHDA, CDR2 SQIVND (reference sequence). The CDR3 nucleotides read TGTGCCAGTAGTTTCCGGGAGGGACAGAACACTGAAGCTTTCTTT. It encodes CASSFREGQNTEAFF.

The J gene is TRBJ2-5, the V gene TRBV18, with 12 positions matching TRBD1. With 3 bases clipped from V and 5 bases from J, the junction kept 4 bases outside the gene matches. CDR3 length equals 15 residues. From germline, CDR1 is KGHSH and CDR2 LQKENI. CDR3 in amino acids: CASSPGTGGLETQYF. Written as DNA, the CDR3 is TGTGCCAGCTCACCTGGGACAGGGGGCCTGGAGACCCAGTACTTC. Together with reference TRBV18 and TRBJ2-5, the CDR3 gives the full variable domain: NAGVMQNPRHLVRRRGQEARLRCSPMKGHSHVYWYRQLPEEGLKFMVYLQKENIIDESGMPKERFSAEFPKEGPSILRIQQVVRGDSAAYFCASSPGTGGLETQYFGPGTRLLVL.

The chain is built from TRBV5-1 and TRBJ2-1; the D gene is possibly TRBD1 (5 bases). Germline V gives CDR1 SGHRS, CDR2 YFSETQ. The CDR3 runs to 14 residues. Trimming left V 1 base short and J 5 bases short, with 10 bases between. The CDR3 loop reads CASSLYDSNNEQFF. The CDR3, as DNA: TGCGCCAGCAGCTTGTACGACAGTAACAATGAGCAGTTCTTC.

The V and J genes are TRBV23-1 and TRBJ1-3; D is unresolved. TRBV23-1 is identified as an open reading frame with a role that is uncertain. This CDR3 spans 16 amino acids. Trimming shortened V by 3 bases and J by 3 bases, and 15 bases separated the two germline ends. The CDR3 loop is CASSQMQVLGGNTIYF. As DNA, the CDR3 is TGCGCCAGCAGTCAGATGCAGGTTTTAGGTGGAAACACCATATATTTT.

The rearrangement uses TRBV2 and TRBJ1-2; D is uncertain. CDR1 SNHLY and CDR2 FYNNEI come from the germline V gene. V lost 10 bases to trimming and J lost 7 bases, with 16 bases between them. The CDR3 sequence is 12 residues long. The CDR3 sequence is CATGREESGYTF. CDR3 sequence (DNA): TGTGCCACCGGGCGGGAGGAGAGTGGCTACACCTTC.

The V gene is TRBV5-1, the J gene TRBJ2-7, with a weak D call TRBD1 (5 bases). The CDR3 consists of 14 residues. Germline CDR1 reads SGHRS; CDR2 reads YFSETQ. Trimming shortened V by 1 base and J by 0 bases, and 8 bases separated the two germline ends. The CDR3 protein is CASSLMTDSYEQYF. CDR3 DNA sequence: TGCGCCAGCAGCTTGATGACAGACTCCTACGAGCAGTACTTC.

The chain has TRBV2 and TRBJ1-6; D may be TRBD1 (5 bases). Germline lookup yields CDR1 SNHLY and CDR2 FYNNEI. This CDR3 contains 14 residues. Trimming took off 3 bases at V and 15 bases at J, with 18 bases between the two ends. The DNA for the CDR3 is TGTGCCAGCAGTGAGGGGCAGGCCCGGTTTGGCCTCCACTTT. Translation gives CASSEGQARFGLHF.

The CDR3: CASRAFQGAGQPQHF. As DNA, the CDR3 is TGTGCCAGCAGGGCCTTTCAGGGGGCCGGTCAGCCCCAGCATTTT. The chain carries TRBV6-5 and TRBJ1-5; 8 bases agree with TRBD1. This CDR3 has 15 amino acids. Germline values: CDR1 MNHEY, CDR2 SVGAGI. Unmatched junction bases numbered 10, after V lost 6 bases and J lost 6 bases.

Only a few counts were recorded for this clone. The chain couples TRBV18 to TRBJ2-7, with a tentative D call TRBD2 (5 bases). Germline values: CDR1 KGHSH, CDR2 LQKENI. With 2 bases removed from V and 6 bases from J, the gap between germline ends came to 14 bases. This CDR3 has 14 residues. Here the CDR3 DNA reads TGTGCCAGCTCACCAGGAGGAGGTTCCGGCGAGCAGTACTTC. Its protein is CASSPGGGSGEQYF.

The chain links TRBV7-9 to TRBJ1-2; possibly TRBD1 for D (5 bases). The germline V gene encodes CDR1 SEHNR and CDR2 FQNEAQ (reference sequence). The CDR3 is 13 amino acids. The V gene lost 5 bases and the J gene lost 4 bases, with 11 bases spanning the gap. The CDR3 region is CASSHDSTYGYTF. CDR3 nucleotides: TGTGCCAGCAGCCACGACAGTACCTATGGCTACACCTTC.

The chain couples TRBV10-3 to TRBJ1-2; 7 bases agree with TRBD1. The germline CDR1 and CDR2 sequences are ENHRY and SYGVKD. The CDR3 sequence is 13 residues long. With V trimmed by 8 bases and J by 0 bases, 3 bases remained unmatched. For the CDR3, the DNA is TGTGCCATCGGACAGGAGACTAACTATGGCTACACCTTC. Translated: CAIGQETNYGYTF.

The V and J genes are TRBV11-2 and TRBJ1-1; D might be TRBD1 (5 bases). Trimming left V 2 bases short and J 3 bases short, with 7 bases between. CDR1 is SGHAT and CDR2 is FQNNGV in the germline V gene. This CDR3 is built from 13 residues. The CDR3 protein is CASSLSRDTEAFF. CDR3 bases: TGTGCCAGCAGCTTAAGCAGGGACACTGAAGCTTTCTTT. Filled out from reference TRBV11-2 and TRBJ1-1, the complete variable domain reads EAGVAQSPRYKIIEKRQSVAFWCNPISGHATLYWYQQILGQGPKLLIQFQNNGVVDDSQLPKDRFSAERLKGVDSTLKIQPAKLEDSAVYLCASSLSRDTEAFFGQGTRLTVV.

The chain uses TRBV4-3 and TRBJ1-5; D gene uncertain. The CDR3 extends over 15 amino acids. Germline values: CDR1 LGHNA, CDR2 YSLEER. Deletions cut 0 bases from V and 4 bases from J, with 10 bases between. The CDR3 spells CASSQDGMPNQPQHF. CDR3 nucleotides: TGCGCCAGCAGCCAAGATGGCATGCCAAATCAGCCCCAGCATTTT.

The V and J genes are TRBV7-6 and TRBJ2-3; 10 bases align to TRBD2. The germline V gene has CDR1 SGHVS and CDR2 FNYEAQ. Germline trimming cut 7 bases from V and 4 bases from J; bases unmatched to any gene: 26. This CDR3 spans 21 amino acids. The CDR3 reads CASTLDQNLRSSGRAPDTQYF. The CDR3 DNA is TGTGCCAGCACCTTGGACCAAAACCTTAGATCCAGCGGGAGGGCCCCAGATACGCAGTATTTT.

The chain uses TRBV19 and TRBJ1-5; D is unclear. V lost 4 bases to trimming and J lost 4 bases, with 8 bases between them. CDR1 and CDR2 from the germline V gene are LNHDA and SQIVND (reference sequence). The CDR3 totals 13 residues. This chain's CDR3 is CASSSRENQPQHF. DNA for the CDR3: TGTGCCAGTAGTAGCCGGGAAAATCAGCCCCAGCATTTT.

Notes on this clone: Compared with germline, one end of the junction differs, possibly owing to a read error. The chain recombines TRBV25-1 with TRBJ1-3; no firm D call. Germline CDR1 reads MGHDK; CDR2 reads SYGVNS. This CDR3 spans 15 amino acids. In nucleotides, the CDR3 is TGTGCCAGCAGCGAATCCCGGGTCTCTGGAAACACCATATATTTT. Translating it yields CASSESRVSGNTIYF.

The rearrangement joins TRBV11-3 to TRBJ1-1; D unclear. V gave up 5 bases and J gave up 0 bases, with 10 bases separating them. This CDR3 region has 14 residues. The V gene's germline CDR1 is SGHNT and CDR2 YENEEA. CDR3 bases: TGTGCCAGCAGCCAGTCGGGGATGAACACTGAAGCTTTCTTT. This sequence encodes CASSQSGMNTEAFF.

This clone was counted a few times. The CDR3 DNA is TGTGCCAGCAGTAAGGGACTAGCGGGGGCGAACACCGGGGAGCTGTTTTTT. Encoded protein: CASSKGLAGANTGELFF. V usage is TRBV5-4 and J usage is TRBJ2-2; 14 nucleotides line up with TRBD2. Trimming removed 5 bases from V and 0 bases from J; junction bases left unmatched: 3. CDR3 length: 17 residues. From germline, CDR1 is SGHNT and CDR2 YYREEE (reference sequence).

This clone appeared a single time. The chain joins TRBV10-3 to TRBJ2-1, with 9 bases lining up with TRBD2. With V trimmed by 6 bases and J by 10 bases, 10 bases remained unmatched. This CDR3 comprises 14 residues. Germline-derived CDR1 and CDR2 are ENHRY and SYGVKD. Written as DNA, the CDR3 is TGTGCCATCAGGGGACAACTAGCGGGTGGCGAGCAGTTCTTC. Its translation is CAIRGQLAGGEQFF.